The 18 T cell receptor beta chains presented below share a single source sample, sequenced in a study of T cells in Graves' hyperthyroidism and ophthalmopathy. The investigators amplified TCR beta CDR3 regions from RNA transcripts. The HTBI primer set was used in a first-round RT-PCR of the TCR CDR3. In TCRdb, the multiplex PCR reads were re-called with MiXCR into one record per CDR3 protein. Of 350,000 to 400,000 distinct CDR3 sequences listed, more than 13% are singletons. What was sequenced was blood. The receptors here all came from a woman under 40 with Graves' hyperthyroidism.

This clonotype was detected many times. The rearrangement links TRBV20-1 to TRBJ2-3; D not certain. The CDR3 contains 15 residues. V was clipped by 0 bases and J by 1 base, with 11 bases between them. The germline V gene encodes CDR1 DFQATT and CDR2 SNEGSKA (reference sequence). CDR3 nucleotides: TGCAGTGCTAGAGAAGGTTCCTCCCGCACAGATACGCAGTATTTT. It translates to CSAREGSSRTDTQYF.

This clonotype was observed at least ten times. This chain joins TRBV7-8 and TRBJ2-1; no firm D call. CDR3 length: 15 amino acids. Germline V gene sequence: CDR1 SGHVS, CDR2 FQNEAQ. Trimming took off 3 bases at V and 5 bases at J, with 14 bases between the two ends. For the CDR3, the DNA is TGTGCCAGCAGCTTCTCTAGTGGGCAGGACAATGAGCAGTTCTTC. Protein product: CASSFSSGQDNEQFF.

This clonotype has just a few counts. The chain joins TRBV2 to TRBJ2-7; D unclear. Trimming cost V 5 bases and J 5 bases, with 7 bases left between them. The CDR3 runs to 11 residues. Germline V CDR1 and CDR2: SNHLY, FYNNEI. CDR3 residues: CASSYNNEQYF. The CDR3 nucleotides are TGTGCCAGCAGTTACAACAACGAGCAGTACTTC.

There are many counts of this clonotype. A junction boundary mismatches the germline segment, possibly from a read error. The V and J genes are TRBV3-1 and TRBJ2-7; TRBD2 might be the D (5 bases). This CDR3 region has 15 residues. Germline CDR1 is LGHDT and CDR2 is YNNKEL (reference sequence). CDR3 protein: CASGQVLAGTYEQYF. The CDR3 bases are TGTGCCAGCGGCCAAGTGCTAGCAGGCACCTACGAGCAGTACTTC.

This clonotype came up many times. This chain links TRBV28 with TRBJ1-2; D remains ambiguous. The CDR3 has 14 amino acids. Trimming took off 2 bases at V and 0 bases at J, with 7 bases between the two ends. Germline V lookup: CDR1 MDHEN, CDR2 SYDVKM. The CDR3 here is CASSLVSANYGYTF. CDR3 bases: TGTGCCAGCAGTTTAGTGTCCGCTAACTATGGCTACACCTTC.

The V gene is TRBV15, the J gene TRBJ1-2; no firm D call. The CDR3 extends over 15 amino acids. Germline CDR1 reads LNHNV; CDR2 reads YYDKDF (reference sequence). V dropped 0 bases and J dropped 0 bases, with 8 bases sitting between them. The CDR3 DNA is TGTGCCACCAGCAGAGACCTTCTTGCTAACTATGGCTACACCTTC. It is translated as CATSRDLLANYGYTF.

About this clonotype itself: Compared with germline, one end of the junction differs, possibly owing to a read error. The V and J genes are TRBV7-7 and TRBJ2-1; D is unclear. This CDR3 spans 15 amino acids. Germline CDR1 and CDR2: SSHAT and FNYEAQ (reference sequence). CDR3 loop: CASRRRATVYNEQFF. CDR3 nucleotide sequence: TGTGCTAGCAGACGCCGGGCCACCGTATACAATGAGCAGTTCTTC.

V gene TRBV20-1 combines with J gene TRBJ2-1; no clear D gene. The V end lost 3 bases, the J end lost 8 bases, and 11 bases lay between the germline ends. The CDR3 is made up of 12 amino acids. Looked up from germline, CDR1 is DFQATT and CDR2 is SNEGSKA (reference sequence). CDR3 sequence (DNA): TGCAGTGCTAGTCTGAGTCCGGATGAGCAGTTCTTC. Translating it yields CSASLSPDEQFF.

The J gene is TRBJ1-1, the V gene TRBV19; D not certain. This CDR3 is 12 amino acids long. Trimming pared 7 bases from V and 0 bases from J, leaving 6 bases between. Germline V CDR1 and CDR2: LNHDA, SQIVND (reference sequence). CDR3 coding DNA: TGTGCCAGTAAGGACCTGAACACTGAAGCTTTCTTT. Its translation is CASKDLNTEAFF.

This clonotype was seen at least ten times. V and J are TRBV29-1 and TRBJ2-3; D is ambiguous. The CDR3 length is 13 residues. The V end was cut by 3 bases, the J end by 6 bases, with 13 bases between. Per the germline V gene, CDR1 is SQVTM and CDR2 is ANQGSEA. DNA for the CDR3: TGCAGCGTTGACCCTTCGGCTATTGATACGCAGTATTTT. Translation: CSVDPSAIDTQYF.

The chain carries TRBV19 and TRBJ2-7; no firm D call. The CDR3 is 14 amino acids. The V end was cut by 5 bases, the J end by 0 bases, with 11 bases between. Germline V gene data show CDR1 as LNHDA and CDR2 as SQIVND (reference sequence). Written as DNA, the CDR3 is TGTGCCAGTAGTCCCGACCGCGCCTCCTACGAGCAGTACTTC. Protein: CASSPDRASYEQYF.

This clonotype was counted a few times. The chain uses TRBV3-1 and TRBJ2-3; 8 positions agree with TRBD2. J gave up 2 bases and V 5 bases, and 6 bases lay outside the gene matches. This CDR3 has 15 amino acids. Germline V gene data show CDR1 as LGHDT and CDR2 as YNNKEL (reference sequence). CDR3 in amino acids: CASSEAGASTDTQYF. The CDR3 coding sequence is TGTGCCAGCAGCGAAGCGGGAGCCTCCACAGATACGCAGTATTTT.

This clonotype was picked up a small number of times. The chain combines TRBV6-5 with TRBJ2-7; 10 nucleotides match TRBD2. From germline, CDR1 is MNHEY and CDR2 SVGAGI. Unmatched junction bases numbered 3, after V lost 5 bases and J lost 2 bases. CDR3 length: 14 amino acids. This CDR3 is CASSLLAGPYEQYF. Here the CDR3 DNA reads TGTGCCAGCAGTCTACTAGCGGGACCCTACGAGCAGTACTTC.

The genes are TRBV7-9 and TRBJ1-6; 7 bases line up with TRBD1. The CDR3 contains 14 residues. CDR1 is SEHNR, CDR2 FQNEAQ, per germline (reference sequence). V trimming: 5 bases; J trimming: 8 bases; junction bases outside the gene matches: 6. The CDR3 is CASSPQGIDSPLHF. Written as DNA, the CDR3 is TGTGCCAGCAGCCCACAGGGGATCGATTCACCCCTCCACTTT.

The chain carries TRBV12-3 or TRBV12-4 and TRBJ2-2; D is perhaps TRBD1 or TRBD2 (5 bases each). The V end lost 5 bases, the J end lost 0 bases, and 10 bases lay between the germline ends. CDR3 length: 15 residues. CDR3 amino acids: CASSHRGSNTGELFF. The CDR3, as DNA: TGTGCCAGCAGTCACCGGGGCTCGAACACCGGGGAGCTGTTTTTT.

V gene TRBV5-6 combines with J gene TRBJ2-7, with 11 bases fitting TRBD2. Germline CDR1 and CDR2: SGHDT and YYEEEE. The CDR3 has 16 residues. Unmatched junction bases numbered 8, after V lost 4 bases and J lost 2 bases. This chain's CDR3 is CASSTGLAGRPYEQYF. CDR3 sequence (DNA): TGTGCCAGCAGCACCGGACTAGCGGGCCGTCCCTACGAGCAGTACTTC.

This clonotype was recorded at least ten times. The rearrangement joins TRBV7-3 to TRBJ2-5; TRBD2 aligns across 9 bases. Germline loops: CDR1 SGHTA, CDR2 FQGTGA. The V and J ends lost 2 bases and 5 bases, in that order; junction bases with no gene match: 9. The CDR3 consists of 16 residues. In nucleotides, the CDR3 is TGTGCCAGCAGCTTAGCGCCAGCGGGAGGAAGGGAGACCCAGTACTTC. Its protein is CASSLAPAGGRETQYF.

In its sample, this clonotype was seen a few times. A read error may explain this, as a much larger clone is one base away. J is TRBJ1-1 and V is TRBV20-1; maybe TRBD1 (5 bases). This CDR3 is built from 15 residues. Germline CDR1 is DFQATT and CDR2 is SNEGSKA (reference sequence). V was clipped by 5 bases and J by 1 base, with 17 bases between them. CDR3 DNA sequence: TGCAGTGCTCTCCCGAAAGGACACCAGAACACTGAAGCTTTCTTT. Encoded protein: CSALPKGHQNTEAFF.